This T cell receptor (beta chain) was sequenced for a study of blood T cells in healthy people across ages (dated by TCRdb to 2013 to 2016). Looking at the study overall: In model experiments, template switching captured about one uniquely barcoded TCR beta cDNA molecule for every two T cells. To track age-related changes in TCR beta repertoire diversity, the study relied on deep sequencing normalized with unique cDNA molecular identifiers. Donors were grouped into four age groups: young (average approximately 15 years), middle-aged (39), aged (around 60) and long-lived (just over 80). Donors of different ages were randomly distributed across sequencing lanes to avoid experimental bias. For two donors (one aged 18 to 30 and one aged 80 or older), the study analyzed two additional independent replicas of 1 million unique cDNA reads from the same blood draw.

With respect to this clonotype: What antigen it recognizes has not been identified. One base away there is no much larger clone; base qualities are not given.

Systemically healthy Caucasian individuals from Russia, 35 to 50 in total and aged about 6 to 95 years, were included as donors. Each donor gave approximately 10 milliliters of peripheral blood, collected into EDTA-treated Vacutainer tubes. Ficoll-Paque density-gradient centrifugation was used to isolate PBMCs, with at least 7 million per sample. Total RNA was extracted from PBMCs with Trizol reagent, with at least 5.5 micrograms obtained per sample. For every donor, flow cytometry on a PBMC aliquot measured the percentage of naive CD45RAhigh/CD27high T cells. The library was built by means of 5' RACE. The instrument was an Illumina HiSeq 2500. A second PCR of about 7 to 12 cycles was run with a J-beta primer mix and a sample-barcoded 5' primer. Each TCR beta cDNA molecule received a unique molecular identifier from a template-switch 5' adaptor carrying 12 random nucleotides. Each sample yielded at least 3 million CDR3-containing paired-end reads. First-strand cDNA synthesis was performed from all RNA using the Mint cDNA synthesis kit, with priming by a TRBC-specific oligonucleotide. All cDNA was treated with uracil-DNA glycosylase and then went through a first 18-cycle PCR with the universal primers M1SS and BC2_uni_R. Turning to the authors' computational methods: For normalization, 1 million high-quality reads were randomly selected from each sample, with every read carrying a distinct molecular identifier. Instead of being binned into consensus sequences, reads that shared molecular identifiers were thrown out. MiTCR, with a Q25 quality threshold and the strictest error-elimination algorithm, was used for CDR3 identification, clonotype clustering and error correction. Lower-bound total TCR beta diversity was estimated with a nonparametric unseen species model using Euler transformation. TCRdb's own reprocessing of the public reads used fastp at Q25 and MiXCR and kept productive beta chains. All rows with the same CDR3 protein become a single entry with the most common DNA and genes. These V and J calls derive from TCRdb rather than the authors' analysis. This sample gives more than 650,000 distinct CDR3 sequences in total; roughly 20% of them show up just once. Of the sample, about 20% falls within the top ten clones.

V trim: 4 bases; J trim: 4 bases; unmatched bases: 5. CDR1 SGHKS and CDR2 YYEKEE are derived from the germline V gene (reference sequence). The CDR3 covers 16 residues, taking in both the cysteine and the phenylalanine. Left in the record is the CDR3 DNA by itself, 48 bases read in frame from the first base. The research as a whole found: Total diversity estimates from one million sequenced T cells were considered lower bounds and underestimates. The CMV infection status of donors was not known, potentially confounding age-related changes in expanded clonotypes. A strong correlation was found between observed TCR beta diversity and the percentage of naive T cells measured by flow cytometry. Observed TCR beta diversity per million T cells fell roughly linearly with age, and a significant reduction was already apparent by age about 36. Compared with the aged group, the long-lived group had more naive CD4+ T cells, fewer expanded clones and increased TCR diversity, suggesting age selection. Conclusive comparison of naive and antigen-experienced compartments was prevented by the profiling of bulk unsorted PBMCs.

The chain links TRBV5-5 with TRBJ2-2; 12 bases in the junction line up with TRBD2. What was sequenced was blood. This clonotype was sampled from a man aged 70 or older in good health. The CDR3 here reads CASSPGTSGPTGELFF. The sequenced DNA is TGTGCCAGCAGCCCTGGGACTAGCGGGCCCACCGGGGAGCTGTTTTTT.